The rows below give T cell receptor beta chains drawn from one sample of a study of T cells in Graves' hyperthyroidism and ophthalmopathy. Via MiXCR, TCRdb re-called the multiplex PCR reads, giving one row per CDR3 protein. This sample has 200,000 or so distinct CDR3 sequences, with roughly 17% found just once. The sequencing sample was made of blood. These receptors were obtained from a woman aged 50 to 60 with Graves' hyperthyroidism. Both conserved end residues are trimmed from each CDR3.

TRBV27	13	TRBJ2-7	ASSLEGVDSYEQY
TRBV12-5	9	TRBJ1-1	ASGSRVEAF
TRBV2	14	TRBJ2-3	ASTQSSGSRTDTQY
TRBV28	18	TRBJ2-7	ASSLLLGEIGRQSSYEQY
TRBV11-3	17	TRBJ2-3	ASSLSGSGRALSTDTQY
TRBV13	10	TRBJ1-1	ASSSQSTEAF
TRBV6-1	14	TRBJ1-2	ASSEAPDSRVYGYT
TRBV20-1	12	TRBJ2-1	SAYGTSGSYEQF
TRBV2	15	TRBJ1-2	ASSEARMTGGGYGYT
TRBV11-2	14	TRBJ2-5	ASSSHTRLEQETQY
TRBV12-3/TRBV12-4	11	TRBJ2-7	ASARGGSYEQY
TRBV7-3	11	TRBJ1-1	ASSIDRNTEAF
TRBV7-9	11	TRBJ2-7	ASSLGTAYEQY
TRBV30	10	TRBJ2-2	AWSEGRLELF
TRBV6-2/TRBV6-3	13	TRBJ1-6	ASSGGQGKGSPLH
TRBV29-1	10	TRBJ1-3	SVESSGNTIY
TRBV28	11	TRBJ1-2	ASSKDRAYGYT
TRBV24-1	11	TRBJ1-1	ATSEGASTEAF
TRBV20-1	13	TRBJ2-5	SARGDGSRVETQY
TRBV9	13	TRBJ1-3	ASSGTVSSGNTIY
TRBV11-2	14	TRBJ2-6	ASSFILGSGANVLT
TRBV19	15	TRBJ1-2	ASSMPGWQPRGDGYT
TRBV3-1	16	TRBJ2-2	ASSQTPGQGARTGELF
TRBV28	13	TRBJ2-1	ASHNSFGRAFEQF
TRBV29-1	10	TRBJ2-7	SVSGDTYEQY
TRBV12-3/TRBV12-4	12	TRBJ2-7	ASRLGVNTYEQY
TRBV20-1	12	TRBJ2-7	SARGLAGLDEQY
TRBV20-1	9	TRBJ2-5	SVSGQETQY
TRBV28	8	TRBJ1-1	ASGRSEPF
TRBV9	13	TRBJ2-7	ASSPRPPPYHEQY
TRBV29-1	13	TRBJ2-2	SVEDAGSNTGELF
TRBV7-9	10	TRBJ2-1	ASSPTPPGQF
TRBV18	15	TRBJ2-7	ASSTPIEGAQPYEQY
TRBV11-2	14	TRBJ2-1	ASSILAAAVNNEQF
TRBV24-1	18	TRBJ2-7	ATSDLRGTSGRLVIYEQY
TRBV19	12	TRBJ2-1	ASSSGGRVGEQF
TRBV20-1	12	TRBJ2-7	SARAAIWGYEQY